The source of this T cell receptor beta chain is a study of spatial heterogeneity in lung cancer. Notes on the study in general: Intratumoral expanded alpha and beta TCR counts were found to track tumor mutation counts.

Each CDR3 protein gets one entry after TCRdb re-called the 5' RACE reads with MiXCR. The sample has some 10,000 distinct CDR3 sequences; 12% are singletons. This clonotype has a handful of counts. Its antigen is unknown. Time point specified: sample taken at primary tumor resection. The V gene's germline CDR1 is SQVTM and CDR2 ANQGSEA. The V and J ends lost 7 bases and 5 bases respectively, with 11 bases between them. This CDR3 is built from 12 residues. Sequences were derived from lung tumor tissue, sampled at surgery. The clonotype was recovered from a female donor with early-stage non-small cell lung cancer. The rearrangement joins TRBV29-1 to TRBJ2-2; tentatively, D is TRBD2 (5 bases). Written as DNA, the CDR3 is TGCAGCGCCCGAGGGTTAACCGGGGAGCTGTTTTTT. Protein sequence: CSARGLTGELFF.